These T cell receptor beta chains were read from a single sample in a study of cytomegalovirus exposure and HLA in healthy donors. Sequencing was performed with immunoSEQ multiplex PCR; in TCRdb, only in-frame clones are kept and a portion is missing. In the table there are 150,000 or so clones, approximately 80% of which are singletons. Sequenced: PBMCs. The receptors here all came from a woman aged 40-49 years in good health and CMV-seronegative. The CDR3 runs from the conserved cysteine through the conserved F or W. A D gene is named only where the DNA matches it firmly. Clone size appears in some rows only: once, few, many, or a class for an expanded clone.

CDR3nt	CDR3aa	abundance	v_gene	j_gene	len	d_gene
TGCGCCAGCAGCTTACAGCCCGCGAACACCGGGGAGCTGTTTTTT	CASSLQPANTGELFF	.	TRBV5-1	TRBJ2-2	15	.
TGTGCCAGCAGGCCATCCCTAGCGGGAGGGTCCTACGAGCAGTACTTC	CASRPSLAGGSYEQYF	.	TRBV28	TRBJ2-7	16	TRBD2
TGTGCCAGCAGCTTAGCATTGGGGGGATTCGGGGAGCTGTTTTTT	CASSLALGGFGELFF	.	TRBV7-8	TRBJ2-2	15	.
TGTGCCAGCAGTTCCGGGGGGCAGGGGCCACTCCACTATGGCTACACCTTC	CASSSGGQGPLHYGYTF	.	TRBV28	TRBJ1-2	17	.
TGTGCCAGCAGTGATCGCGTCTACGAGCAGTACTTC	CASSDRVYEQYF	.	TRBV6-1	TRBJ2-7	12	.
TGTGCCAGCAGCGATGAGACAGATGGCTACACCTTC	CASSDETDGYTF	.	TRBV5-4	TRBJ1-2	12	.
TGTGCCAGTACTCCTAAAACCGGGGGGATGAACACTGAAGCTTTCTTT	CASTPKTGGMNTEAFF	.	TRBV19	TRBJ1-1	16	.
TGCGCCAGCAGCCCCTTAGGGGAAGGGGCTAACTATGGCTACACCTTC	CASSPLGEGANYGYTF	.	TRBV4-1	TRBJ1-2	16	.
TGCGCCACCTCGAAGGGGCAGGGCACCGGGGAGCTGTTTTTT	CATSKGQGTGELFF	.	TRBV10-1	TRBJ2-2	14	.
TGTGCCAGCAGGGGAGGGGGTGAAGACACTGAAGCTTTCTTT	CASRGGGEDTEAFF	.	TRBV9	TRBJ1-1	14	.
TGTGCCAGCAGCCTCCGACAGGGGGCCCCCTACGAGCAGTACTTC	CASSLRQGAPYEQYF	.	TRBV7-2	TRBJ2-7	15	TRBD1
TGTGCCAGCAGGACCTCCCAGGGAAACTATGGCTACACCTTC	CASRTSQGNYGYTF	.	TRBV6-1	TRBJ1-2	14	.
TGTGCCTGGAGTGGGGGCCTCGGACAGGGGGAAGGCTACACCTTC	CAWSGGLGQGEGYTF	.	TRBV30	TRBJ1-2	15	TRBD1
TGTGCCAGCAGTGATCTGGTCGGAGGGCCCGGGGAGCTGTTTTTT	CASSDLVGGPGELFF	few	TRBV25-1	TRBJ2-2	15	.
TGTGCCAGCAGCTTAATAACTAGCGGAGATACGCAGTATTTT	CASSLITSGDTQYF	.	TRBV7-8	TRBJ2-3	14	TRBD2